The present T cell receptor beta chain was sequenced within a study of T cell repertoires in cytomegalovirus infection. Study-wide results and caveats: CMV-specific TCR beta clonotypes restricted by HLA-C dominated the ex vivo response.

Trimming shortened V by 4 bases and J by 0 bases, and 11 bases separated the two germline ends. The CDR3 is 16 residues long. CDR1 and CDR2 from the germline V gene are SGHRS and YFSETQ. TCRdb called the reads again in MiXCR, with one record for every CDR3 protein. This sample carries 400,000 or so distinct CDR3 sequences, roughly 30% of them seen once, and the ten largest clones take about 13%. Of note for this clonotype: Antigen unknown.

The TCR comes from a human donor in good health (CMV status not recorded). Some clones in this sample may be carry-over from other donors' samples. Sequenced material: PBMCs. The V call is TRBV5-1, the J call TRBJ2-6; D call uncertain. The CDR3 is CASSGGRSSGANVLTF. The CDR3 DNA sequence: TGCGCCAGCAGCGGTGGACGGTCCTCTGGGGCCAACGTCCTGACTTTC.